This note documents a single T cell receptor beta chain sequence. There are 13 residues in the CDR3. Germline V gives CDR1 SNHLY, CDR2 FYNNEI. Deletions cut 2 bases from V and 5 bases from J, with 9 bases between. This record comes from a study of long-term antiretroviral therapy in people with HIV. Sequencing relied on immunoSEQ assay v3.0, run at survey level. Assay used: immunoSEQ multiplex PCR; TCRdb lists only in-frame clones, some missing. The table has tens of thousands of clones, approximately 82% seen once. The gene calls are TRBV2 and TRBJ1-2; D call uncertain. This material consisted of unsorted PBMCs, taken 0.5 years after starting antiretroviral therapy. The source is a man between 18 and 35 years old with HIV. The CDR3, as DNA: TGTGCCAGCAGTGAACTCAGAGAATATGGCTACACCTTC. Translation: CASSELREYGYTF.